Sequencing of this TCR beta chain was carried out in a study of ipilimumab plus nivolumab after autologous stem cell transplantation. Study overall: Both relapsed and primary refractory DLBCL were included.

Study outcomes and limitations: Authors suggest TCR repertoire, Treg phenotype and gut microbiota support further study.

Sequencing was performed with immunoSEQ multiplex PCR; in TCRdb, only in-frame clones are kept and a portion is missing. In the table there are about 83,000 clones, nearly 85% of which are singletons. This clone rates as medium-sized. Its antigen is not identified. Starting 14 to 28 days after autologous transplant, ipilimumab 1 mg/kg was given. Patients got 3 mg/kg IV nivolumab weeks 1, 4, 7, 10, then biweekly through week 26. Sequences were derived from PBMCs, sampled in a trial of ipilimumab plus nivolumab as post-transplant consolidation. The TCR sequence derives from a male donor with diffuse large B-cell lymphoma.

CDR3 amino acids: CASSLRSPRNEAFF. CDR3 DNA sequence: TGTGCCAGCAGCTTAAGATCGCCACGAAATGAAGCTTTCTTT. The chain carries TRBV7-8 and TRBJ1-1; no clear D. Germline V gene data show CDR1 as SGHVS and CDR2 as FQNEAQ. V lost 2 bases, J lost 7 bases, and 14 bases lay in between. The CDR3 consists of 14 residues.